Listed below are T cell receptor beta chains from one sample, sequenced in a study of cytomegalovirus exposure and HLA in healthy donors. Sequencing used immunoSEQ multiplex PCR; TCRdb keeps in-frame clones, though not all of them. The sample yields around 250,000 clones, about 80% seen once. The sequenced material came from PBMCs. The receptor set was obtained from an older woman in good health and CMV-seropositive. Each CDR3 is given with its conserved first and last residue. A D gene is named only where the DNA matches it firmly. The size field is filled for only some rows; it gives once, few, many or a size class.

TGTGCCAGCACCCCTGGTGGGACACCATCTTTCGAAAAACTGTTTTTT,CASTPGGTPSFEKLFF,.,TRBJ1-4,.,TRBV28
TGTGCCAGCAGAGGACAGGGTAGAACTGAAGCTTTCTTT,CASRGQGRTEAFF,TRBD1,TRBJ1-1,.,TRBV27
TGCGCCAGCAGCTTTCAACTAGCGGGAGCCACAGATACGCAGTATTTT,CASSFQLAGATDTQYF,TRBD2,TRBJ2-3,.,TRBV5-1
TGCGCCAGCAGCTTGACAGGGGGCAGTGGAAACACCATATATTTT,CASSLTGGSGNTIYF,TRBD1,TRBJ1-3,.,TRBV5-1
TGTGCCAGCAGTTCAATGACAGGGAAAGATGGCTACACCTTC,CASSSMTGKDGYTF,TRBD1,TRBJ1-2,.,TRBV27
TGTGCCAGCAAAACAATAGCGGGAGGGTCCCAAGAGACCCAGTACTTC,CASKTIAGGSQETQYF,TRBD2,TRBJ2-5,.,TRBV27
TGTGCCAGCTCACCTAGGGACAGGGGAGCTGGGGCCAACGTCCTGACTTTC,CASSPRDRGAGANVLTF,TRBD1,TRBJ2-6,.,TRBV18
TGTGCCAGCTCACCTCCCGGGACTAGAAACTACGAGCAGTACTTC,CASSPPGTRNYEQYF,TRBD2,TRBJ2-7,.,TRBV18
TGCGCCAGCATGAGTGGGGGGGCTCGGAACATTCAGTACTTC,CASMSGGARNIQYF,.,TRBJ2-4,few,TRBV5-1
TGTGCCAGCAGTTACGGTGGGACAGGGGAGGATGGCTACACCTTC,CASSYGGTGEDGYTF,TRBD1,TRBJ1-2,.,TRBV6-6
TGTGCCAGCAGTTTATTACCAAGCGGGGGCTCCTACGAGCAGTACTTC,CASSLLPSGGSYEQYF,TRBD2,TRBJ2-7,.,TRBV27
TGTGCCAGCAGCTTAGACCAGGGGGCATCCCGAACGGCTGAAGCTTTCTTT,CASSLDQGASRTAEAFF,TRBD1,TRBJ1-1,.,TRBV7-6
TGTGCCATCAGTGAGTCGCCCCCTAGCGGGAGGGTTGACAATGAGCAGTTCTTC,CAISESPPSGRVDNEQFF,TRBD2,TRBJ2-1,few,TRBV10-3
TGTGCCAGCAGTTCACCGGGAGGGCCGCTCTATGAGCAGTTCTTC,CASSSPGGPLYEQFF,TRBD2,TRBJ2-1,.,TRBV27
TGTGCCAGTACCGCGACTAGCGGGCGAACCTACGAGCAGTACTTC,CASTATSGRTYEQYF,TRBD2,TRBJ2-7,.,TRBV19
TGTGCCAGCAGTGTACAGGGAAACTATGGCTACACCTTC,CASSVQGNYGYTF,.,TRBJ1-2,once,TRBV6-1
TGTGCCAGCAGCCGGGACAGAACAGATGGCTACACCTTC,CASSRDRTDGYTF,TRBD1,TRBJ1-2,.,TRBV5-4
TGTGCCATCAGTGAGTCGACTAGCGGGGACACCGGGGAGCTGTTTTTT,CAISESTSGDTGELFF,TRBD2,TRBJ2-2,.,TRBV10-3
TGCGCCAGCAGCTTTCGCGGGAGAGGCGACGAGCAGTACTTC,CASSFRGRGDEQYF,TRBD2,TRBJ2-7,.,TRBV5-1
TGCAGTGCTAGAGCAGTTGAAGCTTTCTTT,CSARAVEAFF,.,TRBJ1-1,once,TRBV20-1
TGTGCCAGCAGCTTACAGGGGGCGCTGAGCGGGGAGCTGTTTTTT,CASSLQGALSGELFF,TRBD1,TRBJ2-2,.,TRBV7-9
TGCGCCAGCAGCCAAGATGGTACAGGATTGAACACCATATATTTT,CASSQDGTGLNTIYF,.,TRBJ1-3,few,TRBV4-1
TGCGCCAGCAGCTTAGGGACTAGCACAGATACGCAGTATTTT,CASSLGTSTDTQYF,.,TRBJ2-3,.,TRBV5-1
TGTGCCAGCAGTGATTCGCGGGTCCAAGAGACCCAGTACTTC,CASSDSRVQETQYF,.,TRBJ2-5,.,TRBV25-1
TGTGCCAGCAGCCATAGCGGGAAGGATGAGCAGTTCTTC,CASSHSGKDEQFF,TRBD2,TRBJ2-1,few,TRBV27
TGTGCCAGCAGCTTGGGGCTAGCGACAGATACGCAGTATTTT,CASSLGLATDTQYF,.,TRBJ2-3,.,TRBV5-4
TGTGCCTCGTCTGGGGACAGGGGTTTTAGCGAGCAGTACTTC,CASSGDRGFSEQYF,TRBD1,TRBJ2-7,.,TRBV19
TGTGCCAGCAGCCGCGGGAGCGGGAGGGCCGGGAATGAGCAGTTCTTC,CASSRGSGRAGNEQFF,TRBD2,TRBJ2-1,.,TRBV11-3
TGCGCCAGCAGGCCAGGCAGGAACACTGAAGCTTTCTTT,CASRPGRNTEAFF,.,TRBJ1-1,few,TRBV4-1
TGCGCCAGCAGCTTAGACGGGTCGGCTGGGGCCAACGTCCTGACTTTC,CASSLDGSAGANVLTF,.,TRBJ2-6,.,TRBV5-1
TGTGCCAGCAGCGTAGGTCAGGGCGCAGCTTTCTTT,CASSVGQGAAFF,.,TRBJ1-1,.,TRBV9
TGCGCCAGCAGCTTGACCGTGCAACTGGGCTACACCTTC,CASSLTVQLGYTF,.,TRBJ1-2,.,TRBV5-1
TGTGCCAGCAGCGTAGGAGTAGTCGGTGGCTACACCTTC,CASSVGVVGGYTF,.,TRBJ1-2,few,TRBV9
TGTGCCAGCAGAAGGACAAGCCGACGTGGTCAGCCCCAGCATTTT,CASRRTSRRGQPQHF,.,TRBJ1-5,.,TRBV27
TGTGCCAGCAGCTGGCACTTTACAGGGCCGTCTAACTATGGCTACACCTTC,CASSWHFTGPSNYGYTF,.,TRBJ1-2,.,TRBV7-9
TGTGCCAGCAGCCTTGGGGCCCACTACGAGCAGTACTTC,CASSLGAHYEQYF,.,TRBJ2-7,.,TRBV7-3
TGTGCCAGCATTCGGGGATGGAACACTGAAGCTTTCTTT,CASIRGWNTEAFF,.,TRBJ1-1,.,TRBV7-9
TGTGCCAGCTCACCAGACAGGGTGGGCTCCTACAATGAGCAGTTCTTC,CASSPDRVGSYNEQFF,TRBD1,TRBJ2-1,.,TRBV18
TGTGCCAGCTCGCCCCCGGGACAGAACACCGGGGAGCTGTTTTTT,CASSPPGQNTGELFF,.,TRBJ2-2,.,TRBV18
TGTGCCACCCAGCGGGAGTTAACAGATACGCAGTATTTT,CATQRELTDTQYF,TRBD2,TRBJ2-3,.,TRBV6-1
TGTGCCAGCAGCTTAGGGCGCAATCAGCCCCAGCATTTT,CASSLGRNQPQHF,.,TRBJ1-5,.,TRBV7-9
TGTGCCAGCAGCCCCCTGAGGGACGGGGAGCTGTTTTTT,CASSPLRDGELFF,.,TRBJ2-2,.,TRBV5-6
TGTGCCAAGTACAAGACCCAGGGGAATAACACTGAAGCTTTCTTT,CAKYKTQGNNTEAFF,.,TRBJ1-1,.,TRBV5-3
TGTGCCAGCAGTCGGTCGGGGGGATACAATGAGCAGTTCTTC,CASSRSGGYNEQFF,TRBD2,TRBJ2-1,.,TRBV6-1
TGTGCCAGCAGTTCTAGCGGGACTGACACAGATACGCAGTATTTT,CASSSSGTDTDTQYF,TRBD2,TRBJ2-3,.,TRBV28
TGTGCCAGCTCACTCCCGGGAGGGAATGAGCAGTTCTTC,CASSLPGGNEQFF,TRBD2,TRBJ2-1,.,TRBV18
TGTGCCAGCAGTTTAACCGGGGGGGCCAACAGGGGAGGCGGCTACACCTTC,CASSLTGGANRGGGYTF,TRBD1,TRBJ1-2,.,TRBV27
TGTGCCAGCAGCTGGACAGGGTTAAGTTTGGCCAATGAGCAGTTCTTC,CASSWTGLSLANEQFF,TRBD1,TRBJ2-1,.,TRBV25-1
TGTGCCAGCAGTTTGACAGGGGCTAGGAATGAGCAGTTCTTC,CASSLTGARNEQFF,TRBD1,TRBJ2-1,.,TRBV28
TGTGCCAGCAGTTCCCGAACCATGACAGTACAAGAGACCCAGTACTTC,CASSSRTMTVQETQYF,.,TRBJ2-5,.,TRBV27
TGTGCCATAGGGGGCGCCGGGTATGGCTACACCTTC,CAIGGAGYGYTF,TRBD1,TRBJ1-2,.,TRBV19
TGCGCCAGCAGTGATGAGGTTTTTCAGCCCCAGCATTTT,CASSDEVFQPQHF,.,TRBJ1-5,.,TRBV10-1
TGTGCCATCGGGTCGGGAGCGTCCTACGAGCAGTACTTC,CAIGSGASYEQYF,.,TRBJ2-7,.,TRBV10-3
TGTGCCAGTAGGAGGGGTACTAATGAAAAACTGTTTTTT,CASRRGTNEKLFF,.,TRBJ1-4,.,TRBV28
TGCGCCAGCAGCGCCGCGGCCGAATACAATGAGCAGTTCTTC,CASSAAAEYNEQFF,.,TRBJ2-1,.,TRBV5-1